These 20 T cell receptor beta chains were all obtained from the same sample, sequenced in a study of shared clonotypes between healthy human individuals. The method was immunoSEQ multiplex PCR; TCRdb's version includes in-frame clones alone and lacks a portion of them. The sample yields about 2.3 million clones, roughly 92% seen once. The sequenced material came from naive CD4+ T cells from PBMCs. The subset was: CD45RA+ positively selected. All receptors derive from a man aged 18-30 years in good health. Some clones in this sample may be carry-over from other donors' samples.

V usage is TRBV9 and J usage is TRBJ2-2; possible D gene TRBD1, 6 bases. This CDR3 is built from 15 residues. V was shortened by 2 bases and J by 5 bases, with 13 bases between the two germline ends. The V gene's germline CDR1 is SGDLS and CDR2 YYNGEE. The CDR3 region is CASSVQGQGTGELFF. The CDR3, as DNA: TGTGCCAGCAGCGTTCAGGGCCAGGGGACCGGGGAGCTGTTTTTT.

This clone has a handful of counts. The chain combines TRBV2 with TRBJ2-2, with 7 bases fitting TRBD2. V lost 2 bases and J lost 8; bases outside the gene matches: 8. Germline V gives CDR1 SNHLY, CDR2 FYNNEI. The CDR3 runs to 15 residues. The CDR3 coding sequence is TGTGCCAGCAGTGAAACAGTTACAGCGGGAGGGGAGCTGTTTTTT. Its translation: CASSETVTAGGELFF.

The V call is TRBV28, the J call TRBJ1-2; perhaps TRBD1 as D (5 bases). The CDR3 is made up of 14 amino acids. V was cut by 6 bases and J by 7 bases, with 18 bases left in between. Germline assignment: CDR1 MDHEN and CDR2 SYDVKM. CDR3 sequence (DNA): TGTGCCAGCAGAATTTCCACGGCTGGGGCTGGCTACACCTTC. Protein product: CASRISTAGAGYTF.

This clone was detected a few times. In nucleotides, the CDR3 is TGTGCCAGCTCACCACCGGGCCCTTTCGGGGAAGCTTTCTTT. Amino acids: CASSPPGPFGEAFF. The genes are TRBV18 and TRBJ1-1; D is uncertain. Germline values: CDR1 KGHSH, CDR2 LQKENI. With 0 bases removed from V and 8 bases from J, the gap between germline ends came to 13 bases. The CDR3 runs to 14 residues.

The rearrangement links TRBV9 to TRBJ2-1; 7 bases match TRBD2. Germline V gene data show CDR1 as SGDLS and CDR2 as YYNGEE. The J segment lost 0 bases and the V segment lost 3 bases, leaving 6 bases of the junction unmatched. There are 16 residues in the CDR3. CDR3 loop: CASSAELALSYNEQFF. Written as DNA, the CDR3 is TGTGCCAGCAGCGCCGAACTAGCGCTCTCCTACAATGAGCAGTTCTTC.

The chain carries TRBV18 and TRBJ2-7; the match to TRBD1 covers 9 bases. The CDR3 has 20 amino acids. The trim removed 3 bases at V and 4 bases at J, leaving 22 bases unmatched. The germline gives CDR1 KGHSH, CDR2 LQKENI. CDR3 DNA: TGTGCCAGCTCACCTAAACCGGGACAGGGACTTCCCCGCCCAAATTACGAGCAGTACTTC. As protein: CASSPKPGQGLPRPNYEQYF.

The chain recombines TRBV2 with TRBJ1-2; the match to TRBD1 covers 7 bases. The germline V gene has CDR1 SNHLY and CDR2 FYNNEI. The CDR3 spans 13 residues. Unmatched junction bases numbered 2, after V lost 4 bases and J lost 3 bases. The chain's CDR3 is CASSVGGHYGYTF. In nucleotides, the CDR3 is TGTGCCAGCAGTGTAGGGGGCCACTATGGCTACACCTTC.

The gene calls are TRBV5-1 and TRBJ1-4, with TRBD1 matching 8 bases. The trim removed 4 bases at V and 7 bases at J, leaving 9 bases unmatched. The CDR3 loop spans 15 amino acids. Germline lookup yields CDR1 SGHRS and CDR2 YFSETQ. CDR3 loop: CASSAGTGLGEKLFF. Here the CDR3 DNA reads TGCGCCAGCAGCGCCGGGACAGGTTTGGGTGAAAAACTGTTTTTT.

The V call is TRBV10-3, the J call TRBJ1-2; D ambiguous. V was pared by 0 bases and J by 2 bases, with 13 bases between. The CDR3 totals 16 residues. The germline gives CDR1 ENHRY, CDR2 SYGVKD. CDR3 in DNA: TGTGCCATCAGTGAGTCAGGCAGCCTCCTCAACTATGGCTACACCTTC. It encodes CAISESGSLLNYGYTF.

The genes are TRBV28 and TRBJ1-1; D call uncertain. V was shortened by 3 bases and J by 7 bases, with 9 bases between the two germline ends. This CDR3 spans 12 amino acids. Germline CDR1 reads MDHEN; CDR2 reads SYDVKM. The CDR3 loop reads CASSLKGFEAFF. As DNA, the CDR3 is TGTGCCAGCAGTTTGAAGGGCTTTGAAGCTTTCTTT.

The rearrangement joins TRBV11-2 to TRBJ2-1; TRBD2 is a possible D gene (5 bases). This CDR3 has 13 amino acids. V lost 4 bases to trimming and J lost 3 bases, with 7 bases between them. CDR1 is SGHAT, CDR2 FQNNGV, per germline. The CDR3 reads CASSSSGYNEQFF. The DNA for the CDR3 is TGTGCCAGCAGCTCGAGCGGCTACAATGAGCAGTTCTTC. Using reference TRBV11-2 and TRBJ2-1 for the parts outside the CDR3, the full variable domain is EAGVAQSPRYKIIEKRQSVAFWCNPISGHATLYWYQQILGQGPKLLIQFQNNGVVDDSQLPKDRFSAERLKGVDSTLKIQPAKLEDSAVYLCASSSSGYNEQFFGPGTRLTVL.

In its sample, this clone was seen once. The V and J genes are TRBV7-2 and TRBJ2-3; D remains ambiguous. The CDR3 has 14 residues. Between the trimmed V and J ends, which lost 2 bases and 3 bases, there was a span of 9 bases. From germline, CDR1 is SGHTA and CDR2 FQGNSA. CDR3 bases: TGTGCCAGCAGCTTATGGTTGATGACAGATACGCAGTATTTT. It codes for CASSLWLMTDTQYF.

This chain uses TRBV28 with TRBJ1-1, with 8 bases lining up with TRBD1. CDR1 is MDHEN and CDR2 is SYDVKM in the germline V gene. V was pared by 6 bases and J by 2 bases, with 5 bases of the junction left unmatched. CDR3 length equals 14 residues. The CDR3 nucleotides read TGTGCCAGCAGATCAGGGGGCGGTAACACTGAAGCTTTCTTT. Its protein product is CASRSGGGNTEAFF.

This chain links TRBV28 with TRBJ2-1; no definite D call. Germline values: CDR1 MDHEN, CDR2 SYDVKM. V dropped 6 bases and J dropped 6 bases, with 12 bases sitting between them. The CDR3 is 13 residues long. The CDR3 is CASRTGGINEQFF. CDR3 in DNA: TGTGCCAGCAGGACTGGTGGGATCAATGAGCAGTTCTTC.

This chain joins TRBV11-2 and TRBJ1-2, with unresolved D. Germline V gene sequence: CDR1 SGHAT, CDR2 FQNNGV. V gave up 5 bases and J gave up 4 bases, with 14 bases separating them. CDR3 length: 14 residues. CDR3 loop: CASSQRVSGYGYTF. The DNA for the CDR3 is TGTGCCAGCAGCCAGCGGGTGTCCGGCTATGGCTACACCTTC. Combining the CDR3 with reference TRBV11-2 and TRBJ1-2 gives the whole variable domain EAGVAQSPRYKIIEKRQSVAFWCNPISGHATLYWYQQILGQGPKLLIQFQNNGVVDDSQLPKDRFSAERLKGVDSTLKIQPAKLEDSAVYLCASSQRVSGYGYTFGSGTRLTVV.

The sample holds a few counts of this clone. The CDR3 is CASSFTGTDYTEAFF. The CDR3 DNA reads TGCGCCAGCAGCTTCACTGGCACAGACTACACTGAAGCTTTCTTT. V gene TRBV5-1 combines with J gene TRBJ1-1; D is uncertain. Germline values: CDR1 SGHRS, CDR2 YFSETQ. The CDR3 covers 15 residues. V dropped 2 bases and J dropped 3 bases, with 14 bases sitting between them. The whole variable domain, filled in from reference TRBV5-1 and TRBJ1-1, reads KAGVTQTPRYLIKTRGQQVTLSCSPISGHRSVSWYQQTPGQGLQFLFEYFSETQRNKGNFPGRFSGRQFSNSRSEMNVSTLELGDSALYLCASSFTGTDYTEAFFGQGTRLTVV.

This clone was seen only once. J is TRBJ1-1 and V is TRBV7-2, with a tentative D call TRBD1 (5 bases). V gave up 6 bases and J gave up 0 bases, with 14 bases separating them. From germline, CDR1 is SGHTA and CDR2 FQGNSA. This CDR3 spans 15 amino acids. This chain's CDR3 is CASRPGWGMNTEAFF. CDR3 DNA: TGTGCCAGCAGACCCGGTTGGGGGATGAACACTGAAGCTTTCTTT.

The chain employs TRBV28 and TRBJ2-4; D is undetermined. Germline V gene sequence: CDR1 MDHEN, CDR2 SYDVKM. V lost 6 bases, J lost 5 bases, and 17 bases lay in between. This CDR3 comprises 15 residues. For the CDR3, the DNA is TGTGCCAGCAGCCCACGTGTCGACAAGGAAAACATTCAGTACTTC. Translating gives CASSPRVDKENIQYF.

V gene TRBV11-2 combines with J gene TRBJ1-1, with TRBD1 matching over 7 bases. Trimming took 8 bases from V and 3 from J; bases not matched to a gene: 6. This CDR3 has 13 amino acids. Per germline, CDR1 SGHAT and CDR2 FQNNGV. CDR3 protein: CASRWTGDTEAFF. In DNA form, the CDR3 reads TGTGCCAGCCGATGGACAGGAGACACTGAAGCTTTCTTT.

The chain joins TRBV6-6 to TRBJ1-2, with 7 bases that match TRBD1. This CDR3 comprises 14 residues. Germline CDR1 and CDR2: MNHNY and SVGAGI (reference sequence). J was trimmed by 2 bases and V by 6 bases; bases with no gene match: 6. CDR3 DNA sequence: TGTGCCAGCAGCCAAGCGGACAGGAACTATGGCTACACCTTC. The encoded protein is CASSQADRNYGYTF.